Included here is one T cell receptor (beta chain) sequence, with context. As originally analysed: Using reference gene primer amplification, nucleated cell counts were estimated. Libraries were prepared by immunoSEQ multiplex PCR; TCRdb keeps only in-frame clonotypes and omits some of them. That table furnishes V, J and clone size, whereas the DNA furnished D and trimming. The sample lists tens of thousands of clones; 80% to 90% were seen once. This entry belongs to a study of blood T cell repertoires in COVID-19. About the study: The United States, Italy and Spain were the sources of the acute and convalescent COVID-19 samples. T cells, B-cell-depleted T cells, or PBMCs provided the cDNA or gDNA that served as material.

The CDR3 contains 16 residues. V gave up 0 bases and J gave up 7 bases; unmatched junction bases: 7. The germline CDR1 and CDR2 sequences are LNHNV and YYDKDF (reference sequence). This TCR came from a human donor in a cohort sampled during active COVID-19. Sequenced: peripheral blood. This chain uses TRBV15 with TRBJ2-2, with 8 bases aligning to TRBD1. CDR3 DNA sequence: TGTGCCACCAGCAGAGATCGAGACAGGGGACGCGGGGAGCTGTTTTTT. As protein: CATSRDRDRGRGELFF.